A single sample gave rise to the 2 T cell receptor beta chains below, sequenced in a study of blood T cells in healthy people across ages. Then a second PCR, running about 7 to 11 cycles, was carried out with a sample-barcoded 5' primer and a J-beta primer mix. TCRdb used MiXCR to reprocess the 5' RACE reads, holding one entry per CDR3 protein. The sample includes hundreds of thousands of distinct CDR3 sequences, under 25% of them seen just once. Specimen: blood. These TCRs come from a man aged 70 or older in good health.

V gene TRBV12-3 or TRBV12-4 combines with J gene TRBJ2-3, with 13 bases that match TRBD2. V lost 5 bases to trimming and J lost 8 bases; unmatched junction nucleotides: 7. This CDR3 contains 15 residues. The chain's CDR3 is CASSELAGGRSTQYF. The CDR3 DNA is TGTGCCAGCAGTGAACTAGCGGGAGGGCGGAGTACGCAGTATTTT.

V usage is TRBV5-1 and J usage is TRBJ2-1; 9 bases fit TRBD2. With 2 bases clipped from V and 7 bases from J, the junction kept 7 bases outside the gene matches. Germline V gene sequence: CDR1 SGHRS, CDR2 YFSETQ. The CDR3 extends over 15 amino acids. The CDR3 here is CASSFPSGTWNEQFF. The CDR3 DNA sequence: TGCGCCAGCAGCTTCCCTAGCGGGACTTGGAATGAGCAGTTCTTC.